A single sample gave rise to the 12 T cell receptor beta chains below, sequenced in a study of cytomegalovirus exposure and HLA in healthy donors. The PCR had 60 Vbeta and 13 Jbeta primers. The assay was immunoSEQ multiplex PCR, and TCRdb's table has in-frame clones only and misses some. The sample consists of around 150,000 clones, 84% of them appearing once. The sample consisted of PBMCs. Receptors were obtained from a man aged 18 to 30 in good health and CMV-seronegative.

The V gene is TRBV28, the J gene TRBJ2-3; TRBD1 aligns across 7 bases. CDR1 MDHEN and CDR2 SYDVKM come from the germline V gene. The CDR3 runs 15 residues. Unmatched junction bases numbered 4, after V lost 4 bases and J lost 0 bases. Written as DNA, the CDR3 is TGTGCCAGCAGTTCGGTGGACAGGAGCACAGATACGCAGTATTTT. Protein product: CASSSVDRSTDTQYF.

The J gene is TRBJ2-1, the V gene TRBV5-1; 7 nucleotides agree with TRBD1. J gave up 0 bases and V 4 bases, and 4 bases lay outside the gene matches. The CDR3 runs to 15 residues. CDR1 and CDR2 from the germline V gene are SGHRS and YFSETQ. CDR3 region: CASSQGQSSYNEQFF. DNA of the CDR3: TGCGCCAGCAGCCAGGGACAGAGCTCCTACAATGAGCAGTTCTTC.

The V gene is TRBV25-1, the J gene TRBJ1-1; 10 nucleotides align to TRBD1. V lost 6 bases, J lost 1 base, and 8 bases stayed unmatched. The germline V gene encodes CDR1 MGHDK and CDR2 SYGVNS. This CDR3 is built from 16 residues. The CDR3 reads CASRRQTGGPNTEAFF. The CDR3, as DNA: TGTGCCAGCAGACGCCAGACAGGGGGCCCGAACACTGAAGCTTTCTTT.

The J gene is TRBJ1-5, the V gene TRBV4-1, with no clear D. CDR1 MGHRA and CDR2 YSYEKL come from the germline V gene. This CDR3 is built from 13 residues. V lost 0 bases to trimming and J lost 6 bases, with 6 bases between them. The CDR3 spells CASSQDGGQPQHF. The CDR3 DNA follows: TGCGCCAGCAGCCAAGACGGAGGTCAGCCCCAGCATTTT.

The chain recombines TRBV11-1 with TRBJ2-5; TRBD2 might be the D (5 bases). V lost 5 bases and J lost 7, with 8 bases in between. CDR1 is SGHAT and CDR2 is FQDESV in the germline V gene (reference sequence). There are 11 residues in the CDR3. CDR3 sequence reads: CASSPGRTQYF. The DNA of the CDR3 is TGTGCCAGCAGCCCTGGGAGGACCCAGTACTTC.

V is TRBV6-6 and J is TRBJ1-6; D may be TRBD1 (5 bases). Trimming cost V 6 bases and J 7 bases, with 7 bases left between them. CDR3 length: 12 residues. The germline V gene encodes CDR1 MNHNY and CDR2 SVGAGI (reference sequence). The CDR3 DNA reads TGTGCCAGCAGACAGGTCAATTCACCCCTCCACTTT. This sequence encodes CASRQVNSPLHF.

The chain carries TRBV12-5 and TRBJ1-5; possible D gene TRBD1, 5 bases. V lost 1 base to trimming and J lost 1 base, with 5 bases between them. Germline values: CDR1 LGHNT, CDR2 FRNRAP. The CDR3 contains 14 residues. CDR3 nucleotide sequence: TGTGCTAGTGGTTTGGGACAGAGCAATCAGCCCCAGCATTTT. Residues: CASGLGQSNQPQHF.

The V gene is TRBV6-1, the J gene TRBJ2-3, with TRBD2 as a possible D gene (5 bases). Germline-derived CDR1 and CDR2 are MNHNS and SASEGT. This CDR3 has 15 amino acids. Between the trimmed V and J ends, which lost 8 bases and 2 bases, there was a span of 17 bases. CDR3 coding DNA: TGTGCCAGCTCACGGGTGGGAGTAGTCACAGATACGCAGTATTTT. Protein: CASSRVGVVTDTQYF.

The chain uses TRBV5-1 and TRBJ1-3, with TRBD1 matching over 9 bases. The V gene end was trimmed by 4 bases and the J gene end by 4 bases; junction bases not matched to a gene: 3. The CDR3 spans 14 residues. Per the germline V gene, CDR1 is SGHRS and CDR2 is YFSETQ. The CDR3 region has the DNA TGCGCCAGCAGCGGGACAGGGCTCGGAAACACCATATATTTT. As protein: CASSGTGLGNTIYF.

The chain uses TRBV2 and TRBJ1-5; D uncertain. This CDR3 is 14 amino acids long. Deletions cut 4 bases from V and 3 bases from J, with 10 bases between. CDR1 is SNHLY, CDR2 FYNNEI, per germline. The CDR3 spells CASSATQVNQPQHF. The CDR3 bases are TGTGCCAGCAGTGCGACGCAGGTCAATCAGCCCCAGCATTTT.

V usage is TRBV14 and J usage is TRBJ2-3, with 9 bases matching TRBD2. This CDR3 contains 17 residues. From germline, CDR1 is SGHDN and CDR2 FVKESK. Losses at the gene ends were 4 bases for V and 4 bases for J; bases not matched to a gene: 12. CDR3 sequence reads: CASSPARGGRASDTQYF. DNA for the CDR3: TGTGCCAGCAGCCCCGCCCGGGGCGGGAGGGCTTCAGATACGCAGTATTTT. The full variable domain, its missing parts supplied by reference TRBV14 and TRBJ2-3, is EAGVTQFPSHSVIEKGQTVTLRCDPISGHDNLYWYRRVMGKEIKFLLHFVKESKQDESGMPNNRFLAERTGGTYSTLKVQPAELEDSGVYFCASSPARGGRASDTQYFGPGTRLTVL.

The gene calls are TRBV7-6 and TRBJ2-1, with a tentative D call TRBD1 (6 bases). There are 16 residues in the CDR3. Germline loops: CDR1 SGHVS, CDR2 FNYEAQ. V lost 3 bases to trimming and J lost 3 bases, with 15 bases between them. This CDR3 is CASSLTQGPIYNEQFF. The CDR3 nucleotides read TGTGCCAGCAGCTTGACACAGGGCCCCATCTACAATGAGCAGTTCTTC.